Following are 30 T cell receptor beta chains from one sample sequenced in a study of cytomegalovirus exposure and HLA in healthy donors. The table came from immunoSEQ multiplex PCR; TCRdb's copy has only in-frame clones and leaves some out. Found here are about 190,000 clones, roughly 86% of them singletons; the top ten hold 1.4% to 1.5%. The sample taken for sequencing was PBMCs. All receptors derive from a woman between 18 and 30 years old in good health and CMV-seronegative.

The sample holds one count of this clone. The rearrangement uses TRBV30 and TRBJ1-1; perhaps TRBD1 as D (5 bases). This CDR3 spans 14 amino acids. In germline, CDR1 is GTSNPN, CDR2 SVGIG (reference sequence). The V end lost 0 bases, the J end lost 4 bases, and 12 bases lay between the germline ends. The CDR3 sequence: CAWSVLGGGTEAFF. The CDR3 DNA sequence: TGTGCCTGGAGTGTATTGGGGGGAGGCACTGAAGCTTTCTTT. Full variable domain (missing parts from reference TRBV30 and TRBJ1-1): SQTIHQWPATLVQPVGSPLSLECTVEGTSNPNLYWYRQAAGRGLQLLFYSVGIGQISSEVPQNLSASRPQDRQFILSSKKLLLSDSGFYLCAWSVLGGGTEAFFGQGTRLTVV.

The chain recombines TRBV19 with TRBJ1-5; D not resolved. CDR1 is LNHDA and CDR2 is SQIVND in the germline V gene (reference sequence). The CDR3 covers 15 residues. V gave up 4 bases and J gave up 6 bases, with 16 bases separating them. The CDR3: CASSNRRDSSQPQHF. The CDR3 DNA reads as TGTGCCAGTAGTAACCGAAGAGACTCAAGTCAGCCCCAGCATTTT.

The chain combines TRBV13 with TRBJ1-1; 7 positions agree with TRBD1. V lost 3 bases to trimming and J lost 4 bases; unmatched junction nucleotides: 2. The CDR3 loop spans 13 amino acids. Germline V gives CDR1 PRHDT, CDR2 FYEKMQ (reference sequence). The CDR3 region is CASSFDRATEAFF. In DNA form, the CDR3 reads TGTGCCAGCAGCTTCGACAGGGCCACTGAAGCTTTCTTT.

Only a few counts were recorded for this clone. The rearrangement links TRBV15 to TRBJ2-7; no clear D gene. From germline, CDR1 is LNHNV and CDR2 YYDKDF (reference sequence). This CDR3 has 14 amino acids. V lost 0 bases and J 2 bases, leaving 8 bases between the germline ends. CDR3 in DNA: TGTGCCACCAGCAGAGATTCAGGTCCCTACGAGCAGTACTTC. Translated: CATSRDSGPYEQYF.

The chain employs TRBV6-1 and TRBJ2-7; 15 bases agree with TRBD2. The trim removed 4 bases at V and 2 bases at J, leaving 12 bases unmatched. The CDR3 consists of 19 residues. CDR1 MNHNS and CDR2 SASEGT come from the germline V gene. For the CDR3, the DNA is TGTGCCAGCAGTGGCCCTCCGGGACTAGCGGGGGGTCCCCCCTACGAGCAGTACTTC. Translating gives CASSGPPGLAGGPPYEQYF.

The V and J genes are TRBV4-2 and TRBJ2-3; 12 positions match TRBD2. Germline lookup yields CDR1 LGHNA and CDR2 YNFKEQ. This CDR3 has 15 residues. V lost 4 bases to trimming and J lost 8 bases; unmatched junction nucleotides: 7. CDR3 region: CASSPSGRAPGTQYF. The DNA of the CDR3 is TGTGCCAGCAGCCCTAGCGGGAGGGCACCAGGTACGCAGTATTTT.

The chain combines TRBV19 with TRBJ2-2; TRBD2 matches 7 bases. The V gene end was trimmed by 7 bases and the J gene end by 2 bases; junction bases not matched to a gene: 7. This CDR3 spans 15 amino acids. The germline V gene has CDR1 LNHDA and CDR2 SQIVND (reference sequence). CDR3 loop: CASIRGGTNTGELFF. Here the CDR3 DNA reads TGTGCCAGTATCCGGGGAGGGACCAACACCGGGGAGCTGTTTTTT.

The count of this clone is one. The CDR3 sequence: CSVGTSKDEQFF. The DNA of the CDR3 is TGCAGCGTCGGGACTAGCAAGGATGAGCAGTTCTTC. This chain joins TRBV29-1 and TRBJ2-1, with 9 positions matching TRBD2. V shed 6 bases and J 8 bases; nucleotides not matched to a gene: 5. Looked up from germline, CDR1 is SQVTM and CDR2 is ANQGSEA. There are 12 residues in the CDR3.

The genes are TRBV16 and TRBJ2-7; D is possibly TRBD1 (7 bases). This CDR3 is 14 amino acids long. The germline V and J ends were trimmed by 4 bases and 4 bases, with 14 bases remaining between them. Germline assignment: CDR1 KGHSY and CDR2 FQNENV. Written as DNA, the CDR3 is TGTGCCAGCAGCCGCTTCAGGGGGGAGTACGAGCAGTACTTC. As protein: CASSRFRGEYEQYF.

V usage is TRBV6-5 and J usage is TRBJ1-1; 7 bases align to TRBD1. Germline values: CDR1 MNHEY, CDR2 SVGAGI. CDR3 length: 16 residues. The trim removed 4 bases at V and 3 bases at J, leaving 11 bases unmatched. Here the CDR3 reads CASSSRQGPWYTEAFF. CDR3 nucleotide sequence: TGTGCCAGCAGTTCCCGACAGGGTCCGTGGTACACTGAAGCTTTCTTT.

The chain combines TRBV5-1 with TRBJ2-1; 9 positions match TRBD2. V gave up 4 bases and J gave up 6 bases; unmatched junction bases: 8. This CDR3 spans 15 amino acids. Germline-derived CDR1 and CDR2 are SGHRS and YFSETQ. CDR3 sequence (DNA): TGCGCCAGCAGCCAAAGGACTAGCGACTCCAATGAGCAGTTCTTC. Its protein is CASSQRTSDSNEQFF.

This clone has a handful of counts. The CDR3 reads CASTETSGGKDTQYF. In nucleotides, the CDR3 is TGTGCCAGCACCGAAACTAGCGGGGGAAAAGATACGCAGTATTTT. This chain uses TRBV5-6 with TRBJ2-3, with 11 positions matching TRBD2. Per germline, CDR1 SGHDT and CDR2 YYEEEE. V shed 6 bases and J 5 bases; nucleotides not matched to a gene: 8. There are 15 residues in the CDR3.

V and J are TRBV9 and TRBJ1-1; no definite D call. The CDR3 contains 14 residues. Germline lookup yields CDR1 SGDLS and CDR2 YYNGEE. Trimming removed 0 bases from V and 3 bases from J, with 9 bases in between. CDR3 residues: CASSVGREDTEAFF. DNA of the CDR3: TGTGCCAGCAGCGTAGGGCGGGAAGACACTGAAGCTTTCTTT. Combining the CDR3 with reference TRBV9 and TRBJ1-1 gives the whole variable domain DSGVTQTPKHLITATGQRVTLRCSPRSGDLSVYWYQQSLDQGLQFLIQYYNGEERAKGNILERFSAQQFPDLHSELNLSSLELGDSALYFCASSVGREDTEAFFGQGTRLTVV.

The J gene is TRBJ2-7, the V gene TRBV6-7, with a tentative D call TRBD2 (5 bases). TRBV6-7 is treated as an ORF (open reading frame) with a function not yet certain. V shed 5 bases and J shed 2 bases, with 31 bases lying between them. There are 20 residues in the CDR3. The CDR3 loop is CASSEPNPGSLGGGTYEQYF. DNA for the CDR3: TGTGCCAGCAGTGAACCTAATCCGGGATCTTTAGGCGGTGGGACCTACGAGCAGTACTTC.

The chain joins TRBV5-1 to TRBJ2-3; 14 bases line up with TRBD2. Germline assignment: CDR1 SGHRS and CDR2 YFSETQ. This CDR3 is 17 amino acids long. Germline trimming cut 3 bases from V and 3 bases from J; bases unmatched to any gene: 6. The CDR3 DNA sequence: TGCGCCAGCAGCTCCGGGACTAGCGGGGGAGCGACAGATACGCAGTATTTT. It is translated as CASSSGTSGGATDTQYF.

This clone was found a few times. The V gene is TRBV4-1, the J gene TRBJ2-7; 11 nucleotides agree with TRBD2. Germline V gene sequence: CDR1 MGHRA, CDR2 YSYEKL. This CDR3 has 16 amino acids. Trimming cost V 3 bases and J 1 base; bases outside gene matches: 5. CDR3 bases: TGCGCCAGCAGCCAGGGGAGACTAGCGGGGTCCTACGAGCAGTACTTC. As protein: CASSQGRLAGSYEQYF.

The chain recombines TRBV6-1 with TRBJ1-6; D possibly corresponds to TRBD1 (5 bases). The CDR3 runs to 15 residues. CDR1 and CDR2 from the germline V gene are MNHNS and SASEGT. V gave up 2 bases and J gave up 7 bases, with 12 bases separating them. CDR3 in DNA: TGTGCCAGCAGTGAAACGCAAGGACAAAATTCACCCCTCCACTTT. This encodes CASSETQGQNSPLHF.

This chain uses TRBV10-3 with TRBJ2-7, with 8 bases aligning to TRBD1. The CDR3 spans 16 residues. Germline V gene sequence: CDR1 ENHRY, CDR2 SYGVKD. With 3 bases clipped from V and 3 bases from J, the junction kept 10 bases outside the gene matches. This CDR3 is CAISDSPGQAIYEQYF. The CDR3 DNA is TGTGCCATCAGTGATAGCCCGGGACAGGCGATCTACGAGCAGTACTTC.

The chain's CDR3 is CASSVGLAGDSYEQYF. Here the CDR3 DNA reads TGTGCCAGTAGTGTCGGACTAGCGGGAGACTCCTACGAGCAGTACTTC. This sequence joins TRBV19 and TRBJ2-7, with 13 bases that match TRBD2. Trimming removed 5 bases from V and 0 bases from J; junction bases left unmatched: 4. Germline V CDR1 and CDR2: LNHDA, SQIVND (reference sequence). This CDR3 has 16 residues.

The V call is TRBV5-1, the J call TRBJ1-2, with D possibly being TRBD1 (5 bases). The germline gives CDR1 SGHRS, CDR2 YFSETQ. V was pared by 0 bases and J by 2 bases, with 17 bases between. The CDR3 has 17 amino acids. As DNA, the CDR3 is TGCGCCAGCAGCTTGGGTACTTTGGGGGGGAACAACTATGGCTACACCTTC. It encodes CASSLGTLGGNNYGYTF.

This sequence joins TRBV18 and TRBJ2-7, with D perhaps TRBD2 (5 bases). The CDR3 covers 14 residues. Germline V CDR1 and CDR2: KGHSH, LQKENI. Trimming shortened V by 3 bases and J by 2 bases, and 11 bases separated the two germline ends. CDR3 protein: CASSPQEATYEQYF. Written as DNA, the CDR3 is TGTGCCAGCTCACCCCAGGAGGCGACCTACGAGCAGTACTTC.

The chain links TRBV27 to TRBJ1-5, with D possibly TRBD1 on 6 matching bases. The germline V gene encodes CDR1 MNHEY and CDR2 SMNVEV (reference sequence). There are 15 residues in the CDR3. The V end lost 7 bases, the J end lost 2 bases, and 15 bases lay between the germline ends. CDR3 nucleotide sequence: TGTGCCAGCAAGGCAGGGGCCACGGGCAATCAGCCCCAGCATTTT. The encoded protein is CASKAGATGNQPQHF.

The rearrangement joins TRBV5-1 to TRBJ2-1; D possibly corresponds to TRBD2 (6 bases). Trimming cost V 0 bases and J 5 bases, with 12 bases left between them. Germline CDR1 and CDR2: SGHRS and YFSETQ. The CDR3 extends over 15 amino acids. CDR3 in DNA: TGCGCCAGCAGCTTGGTAGCGGAAGGGAACAATGAGCAGTTCTTC. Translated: CASSLVAEGNNEQFF. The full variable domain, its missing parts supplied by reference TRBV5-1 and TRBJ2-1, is KAGVTQTPRYLIKTRGQQVTLSCSPISGHRSVSWYQQTPGQGLQFLFEYFSETQRNKGNFPGRFSGRQFSNSRSEMNVSTLELGDSALYLCASSLVAEGNNEQFFGPGTRLTVL.

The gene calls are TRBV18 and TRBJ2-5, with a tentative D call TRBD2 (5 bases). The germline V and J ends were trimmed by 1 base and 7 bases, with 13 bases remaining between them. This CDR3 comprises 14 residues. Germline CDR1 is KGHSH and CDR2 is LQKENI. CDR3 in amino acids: CASSPLKDSGTQYF. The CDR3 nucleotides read TGTGCCAGCTCACCACTCAAGGACTCGGGGACCCAGTACTTC.

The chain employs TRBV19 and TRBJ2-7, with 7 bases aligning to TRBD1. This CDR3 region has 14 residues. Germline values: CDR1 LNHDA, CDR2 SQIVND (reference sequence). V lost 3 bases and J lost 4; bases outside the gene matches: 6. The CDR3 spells CASSIQDRSYEQYF. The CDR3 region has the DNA TGTGCCAGTAGTATCCAGGACAGGTCTTACGAGCAGTACTTC.

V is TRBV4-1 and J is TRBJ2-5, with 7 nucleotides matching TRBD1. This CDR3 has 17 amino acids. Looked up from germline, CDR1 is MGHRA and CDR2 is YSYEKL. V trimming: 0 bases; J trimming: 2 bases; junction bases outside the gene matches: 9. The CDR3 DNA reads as TGCGCCAGCAGCCAAGATTACCCCGGGACAGCACAAGAGACCCAGTACTTC. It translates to CASSQDYPGTAQETQYF.

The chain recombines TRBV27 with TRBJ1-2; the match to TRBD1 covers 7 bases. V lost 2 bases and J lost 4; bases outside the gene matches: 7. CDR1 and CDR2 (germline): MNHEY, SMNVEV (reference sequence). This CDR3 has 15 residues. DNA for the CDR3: TGTGCCAGCAGTTTAACCGACAGGGTTGGCTATGGCTACACCTTC. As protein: CASSLTDRVGYGYTF.

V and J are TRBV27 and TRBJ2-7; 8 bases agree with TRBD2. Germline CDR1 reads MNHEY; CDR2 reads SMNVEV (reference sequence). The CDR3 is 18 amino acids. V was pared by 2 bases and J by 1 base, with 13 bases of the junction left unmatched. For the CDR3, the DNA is TGTGCCAGCAGTTTACTACCCCTGTGGAGCGGGAGATCCTACGAGCAGTACTTC. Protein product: CASSLLPLWSGRSYEQYF.

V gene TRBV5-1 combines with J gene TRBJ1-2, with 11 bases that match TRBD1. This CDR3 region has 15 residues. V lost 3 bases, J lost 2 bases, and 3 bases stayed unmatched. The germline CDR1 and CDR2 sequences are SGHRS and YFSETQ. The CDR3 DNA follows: TGCGCCAGCAGCTCAAGGACAGGGGGCAACTATGGCTACACCTTC. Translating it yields CASSSRTGGNYGYTF.

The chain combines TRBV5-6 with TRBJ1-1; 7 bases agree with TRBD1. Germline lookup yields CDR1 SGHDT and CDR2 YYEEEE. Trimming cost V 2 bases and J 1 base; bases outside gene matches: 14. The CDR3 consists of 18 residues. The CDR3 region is CASSFYQWWGTANTEAFF. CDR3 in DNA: TGTGCCAGCAGCTTCTACCAGTGGTGGGGGACAGCGAACACTGAAGCTTTCTTT.